Included here is one TCR beta chain sequence, with context. There are 19 residues in the CDR3. Germline CDR1 is DFQATT and CDR2 is SNEGSKA (reference sequence). V was trimmed by 3 bases and J by 0 bases, leaving 27 bases between them. The data originate from a study of blood T cell repertoires in COVID-19. Generated by immunoSEQ multiplex PCR, the TCRdb table keeps only in-frame clones and is missing some. The sample contains approximately 260,000 clones, around 84% of which appear only once. Ages ranged from roughly 18 to 100 years, with residence in some 25 US areas. Contact with a PCR-confirmed or clinician-diagnosed COVID-19 case occurred within 2 weeks of entry.

The chain is built from TRBV20-1 and TRBJ2-7; a possible D gene is TRBD1 (7 bases). This TCR derives from a woman between 45 and 60 years old who had been exposed to COVID-19. The specimen sequenced was PBMCs or T cells enriched from blood (not recorded which). This CDR3 is CSASGRGQMMAGPSYEQYF. The CDR3 DNA sequence: TGCAGTGCTAGTGGTAGGGGACAGATGATGGCGGGGCCCTCCTACGAGCAGTACTTC.